This T cell receptor beta chain was sequenced during a study of T cell clones after liver transplantation. Whole-study context: Tolerant meant at least one year fully off immunosuppression without liver enzymes above twice normal.

Overall study findings and caveats: A significant post-transplant drop in circulating graft-donor-reactive CD4 TCRbeta sequences occurred in most of the 8 subjects.

Points on this clone: The antigen remains undetermined.

The CDR3 extends over 15 amino acids. Germline V gene data show CDR1 as SGHRS and CDR2 as YFSETQ. Between the trimmed V and J ends, which lost 6 bases and 6 bases, there was a span of 20 bases. This table comes from immunoSEQ multiplex PCR, and its TCRdb copy is limited to in-frame clones, with some not included. Of 85,000 to 130,000 clones in the sample, around 83% were seen once. This rearrangement joins TRBV5-1 to TRBJ2-3, with D perhaps matching TRBD1 or TRBD2 (5 bases each). Sequences were derived from CD4+ T cells from blood, sampled before liver transplant. The clonotype comes from a human donor who received a liver transplant. CDR3 region: CASTPRGPGADTQYF. In nucleotides, the CDR3 is TGCGCCAGCACCCCCCGTGGCCCCGGGGCGGATACGCAGTATTTT.